This T cell receptor (beta chain) was sequenced for a study of CD8 T cells in Susac syndrome. Reverse transcription of about 0.5 to 1 ug RNA used random hexamers. Multiplex PCR with immunoSEQ amplified the TCR beta CDR3 across 54 Vbeta and 13 Jbeta. TCRdb reanalysed the immunoSEQ multiplex PCR reads using MiXCR and keeps one entry per CDR3 protein. The data contain just over 150,000 distinct CDR3 sequences, 95% to 96% of them singletons. Each multiple sclerosis control was a treatment-naive patient with relapsing-remitting disease that was either stable or active. In contrast to the negatively isolated CD8+ and CD4+ T cells, TEMRA cells were FACS-enriched. Deletions cut 4 bases from V and 4 bases from J, with 10 bases between. Germline CDR1 SQVTM, CDR2 ANQGSEA. This CDR3 contains 12 residues.

The clonotype originates from a human donor with multiple sclerosis. Material for sequencing was CD8+ T cells from PBMCs. This rearrangement joins TRBV29-1 to TRBJ1-1; D possibly corresponds to TRBD1 (5 bases). CDR3 residues: CSVVRGVTEAFF. For the CDR3, the DNA is TGCAGCGTTGTCCGGGGGGTCACTGAAGCTTTCTTT.